Below are 8 T cell receptor beta chains sequenced from a single sample in a study of cytomegalovirus exposure and HLA in healthy donors. 13 Jbeta primers and 60 Vbeta primers were used for the PCR. Measured with immunoSEQ multiplex PCR; TCRdb has only the in-frame clones, and not every one. The table shows about 250,000 clones, with about 80% occurring only once. The source material was PBMCs. The receptors originated from a girl aged 2 to 9 in good health and CMV-seronegative.

J is TRBJ1-2 and V is TRBV10-3; a weak D match, TRBD1 (5 bases). The CDR3 is made up of 13 amino acids. Germline assignment: CDR1 ENHRY and CDR2 SYGVKD. Trimming removed 3 bases at V and 5 bases at J, with 10 bases between. CDR3 loop: CAISDQGSYGYTF. CDR3 nucleotides: TGTGCCATCAGTGACCAGGGATCTTATGGCTACACCTTC.

CDR3 sequence (DNA): TGTGCCAGCAGCTCGAGCAATTCACCCCTCCACTTT. Protein: CASSSSNSPLHF. The V and J genes are TRBV7-9 and TRBJ1-6, with D uncertain. Germline V gene data show CDR1 as SEHNR and CDR2 as FQNEAQ (reference sequence). Between the trimmed V and J ends, which lost 4 bases and 7 bases, there was a span of 5 bases. The CDR3 consists of 12 residues.

This clone was seen a few times. V gene TRBV27 combines with J gene TRBJ1-4; no firm D call. Germline loops: CDR1 MNHEY, CDR2 SMNVEV (reference sequence). Trimming removed 8 bases from V and 6 bases from J, with 19 bases in between. The CDR3 is 15 amino acids. CDR3 protein: CASAFAREKYEKLFF. In DNA form, the CDR3 reads TGTGCCAGCGCCTTCGCAAGGGAGAAGTATGAAAAACTGTTTTTT. The full variable domain, with the rest looked up from reference TRBV27 and TRBJ1-4, is EAQVTQNPRYLITVTGKKLTVTCSQNMNHEYMSWYRQDPGLGLRQIYYSMNVEVTDKGDVPEGYKVSRKEKRNFPLILESPSPNQTSLYFCASAFAREKYEKLFFGSGTQLSVL.

Notes on this clone: Sequence at one end of the junction differs from germline and may be a read error. The CDR3 loop is CASSLSTGSAYNSPLHF. Here the CDR3 DNA reads TGTGCCAGCAGTCTATCGACAGGGAGCGCTTATAATTCACCCCTCCACTTT. The chain recombines TRBV27 with TRBJ1-6; 7 bases agree with TRBD1. CDR1 and CDR2 from the germline V gene are MNHEY and SMNVEV (reference sequence). CDR3 length: 17 amino acids.

This chain links TRBV5-1 with TRBJ2-1, with TRBD2 matching over 10 bases. The trim removed 0 bases at V and 14 bases at J, leaving 11 bases unmatched. The CDR3 covers 15 residues. Per the germline V gene, CDR1 is SGHRS and CDR2 is YFSETQ. CDR3 coding DNA: TGCGCCAGCAGCTTGGCTAGCGGGGGCCCGGGTGGGGAGTTCTTC. As protein: CASSLASGGPGGEFF.

The chain joins TRBV6-1 to TRBJ1-2, with D unclear. CDR1 is MNHNS, CDR2 SASEGT, per germline. The CDR3 has 15 residues. Between the trimmed V and J ends, which lost 3 bases and 4 bases, there was a span of 15 bases. In DNA, the CDR3 is TGTGCCAGCAGTGACCCCCATGCGGGCAGCTATGGCTACACCTTC. Translated, it gives CASSDPHAGSYGYTF.

The chain has TRBV4-2 and TRBJ2-2, with D perhaps TRBD2 (6 bases). Germline V gene lookup returns CDR1 LGHNA and CDR2 YNFKEQ. This CDR3 contains 17 residues. The V end was cut by 2 bases, the J end by 4 bases, with 17 bases between. CDR3 loop: CASSQMPSGGLTGELFF. DNA of the CDR3: TGTGCCAGCAGCCAAATGCCGTCCGGGGGTCTCACCGGGGAGCTGTTTTTT.

This sequence joins TRBV5-1 and TRBJ1-5, with 9 bases that match TRBD1. The ends lost 4 bases at V and 6 bases at J; junction bases unmatched: 8. The germline V gene has CDR1 SGHRS and CDR2 YFSETQ. The CDR3 has 15 residues. The chain's CDR3 is CASSLGTGPGQPQHF. The CDR3 DNA reads as TGCGCCAGCAGCCTGGGGACAGGGCCAGGTCAGCCCCAGCATTTT.